The TCR beta chain under discussion was sequenced for a study of monozygotic twins with cystic fibrosis. Overall study results and limits: Co-twins had the most similar V usage for 13 of 16 pairs, J for 8. Nucleotide-identical clonotype sharing was significantly higher within monozygotic CF twin pairs than between unrelated CF individuals. Median Simpson clonality of 0.0095 suggested naive T cells predominated.

Here immunoSEQ multiplex PCR was the method, and the copy in TCRdb shows in-frame clones only, minus some. This sample has 25,000 to 30,000 clones, with about nine tenths found just once. To note about this clone: What it recognizes is unknown.

The sequencing sample was made of blood. The TCR comes from a girl aged 2 to 9 with cystic fibrosis.

This CDR3 is CASSPQRTGRETQYF. DNA for the CDR3: TGTGCCAGCAGCCCACAAAGGACAGGGAGGGAGACCCAGTACTTC. The chain is built from TRBV7-9 and TRBJ2-5, with TRBD1 matching 8 bases. The CDR3 totals 15 residues. Germline-derived CDR1 and CDR2 are SEHNR and FQNEAQ (reference sequence). V trimming: 5 bases; J trimming: 5 bases; junction bases outside the gene matches: 10.